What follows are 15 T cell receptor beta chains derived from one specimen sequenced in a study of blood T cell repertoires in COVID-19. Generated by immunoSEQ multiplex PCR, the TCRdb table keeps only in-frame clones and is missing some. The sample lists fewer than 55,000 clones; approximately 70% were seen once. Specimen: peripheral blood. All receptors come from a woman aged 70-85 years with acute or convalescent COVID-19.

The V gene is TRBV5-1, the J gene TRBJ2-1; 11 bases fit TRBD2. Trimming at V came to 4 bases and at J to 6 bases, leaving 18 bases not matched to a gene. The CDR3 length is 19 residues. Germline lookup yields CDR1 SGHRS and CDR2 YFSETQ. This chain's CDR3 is CASSAGYSGLAVQLNEQFF. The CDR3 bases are TGCGCCAGCAGCGCCGGCTATTCGGGACTAGCGGTCCAACTCAATGAGCAGTTCTTC.

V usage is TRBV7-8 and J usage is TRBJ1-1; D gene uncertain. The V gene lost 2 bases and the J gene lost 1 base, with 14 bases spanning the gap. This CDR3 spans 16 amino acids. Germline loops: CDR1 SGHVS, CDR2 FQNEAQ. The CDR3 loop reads CASSLSRLVWNTEAFF. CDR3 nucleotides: TGTGCCAGCAGCTTAAGTCGGTTAGTTTGGAACACTGAAGCTTTCTTT.

The CDR3 DNA reads as TGTGCCAGCAGCCACGGCGAGCAGTACTTC. Protein sequence: CASSHGEQYF. This sequence joins TRBV11-2 and TRBJ2-7; no definite D call. This CDR3 has 10 residues. The germline V and J ends were trimmed by 5 bases and 6 bases, with 5 bases remaining between them. CDR1 is SGHAT and CDR2 is FQNNGV in the germline V gene. Supplemented by reference TRBV11-2 and TRBJ2-7, the full variable domain reads EAGVAQSPRYKIIEKRQSVAFWCNPISGHATLYWYQQILGQGPKLLIQFQNNGVVDDSQLPKDRFSAERLKGVDSTLKIQPAKLEDSAVYLCASSHGEQYFGPGTRLTVT.

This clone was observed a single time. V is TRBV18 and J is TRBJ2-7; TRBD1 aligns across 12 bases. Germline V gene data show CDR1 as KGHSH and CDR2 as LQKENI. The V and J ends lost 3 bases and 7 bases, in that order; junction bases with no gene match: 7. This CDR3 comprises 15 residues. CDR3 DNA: TGTGCCAGCTCACCGCTGGGACAGGGGGCTGAAGAGCAGTACTTC. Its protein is CASSPLGQGAEEQYF.

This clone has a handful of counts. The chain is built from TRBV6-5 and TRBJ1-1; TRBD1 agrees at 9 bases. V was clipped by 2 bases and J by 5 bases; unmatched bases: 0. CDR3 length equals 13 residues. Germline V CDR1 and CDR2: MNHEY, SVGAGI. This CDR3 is CASSYGTGTEAFF. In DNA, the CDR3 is TGTGCCAGCAGTTACGGGACAGGGACTGAAGCTTTCTTT.

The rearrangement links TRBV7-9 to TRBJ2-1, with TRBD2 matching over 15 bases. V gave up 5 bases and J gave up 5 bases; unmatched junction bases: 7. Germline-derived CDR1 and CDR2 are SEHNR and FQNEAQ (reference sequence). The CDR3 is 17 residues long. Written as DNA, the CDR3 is TGTGCCAGCAGCCGCACGTGGACTAGCGGGAGGGACAATGAGCAGTTCTTC. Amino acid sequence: CASSRTWTSGRDNEQFF.

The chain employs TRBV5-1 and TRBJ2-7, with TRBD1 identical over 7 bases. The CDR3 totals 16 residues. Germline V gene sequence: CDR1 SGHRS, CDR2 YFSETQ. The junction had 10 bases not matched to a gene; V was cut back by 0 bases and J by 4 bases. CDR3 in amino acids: CASSLGGQGDRYEQYF. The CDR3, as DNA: TGCGCCAGCAGCTTGGGAGGCCAGGGGGATCGGTACGAGCAGTACTTC.

The CDR3 loop is CASSQDGPGVTNEKLFF. The CDR3 coding sequence is TGCGCCAGCAGCCAAGACGGTCCGGGGGTAACTAATGAAAAACTGTTTTTT. V usage is TRBV4-1 and J usage is TRBJ1-4; tentative D call: TRBD1 (5 bases). V dropped 0 bases and J dropped 1 base, with 12 bases sitting between them. In germline, CDR1 is MGHRA, CDR2 YSYEKL. The CDR3 covers 17 residues.

As DNA, the CDR3 is TGTGCCAGCAGCTTAGCTTTCAGGGGCAACGACTATGGCTACACCTTC. Amino acid sequence: CASSLAFRGNDYGYTF. The chain employs TRBV7-2 and TRBJ1-2, with D possibly TRBD1 on 6 matching bases. This CDR3 contains 16 residues. With 0 bases removed from V and 3 bases from J, the gap between germline ends came to 14 bases. Germline lookup yields CDR1 SGHTA and CDR2 FQGNSA.

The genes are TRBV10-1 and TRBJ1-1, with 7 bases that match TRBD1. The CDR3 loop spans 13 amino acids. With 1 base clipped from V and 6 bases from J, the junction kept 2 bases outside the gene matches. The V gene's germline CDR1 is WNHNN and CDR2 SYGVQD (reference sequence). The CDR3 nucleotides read TGCGCCAGCAGTGAGTTCCAGGGGGCTGAAGCTTTCTTT. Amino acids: CASSEFQGAEAFF.

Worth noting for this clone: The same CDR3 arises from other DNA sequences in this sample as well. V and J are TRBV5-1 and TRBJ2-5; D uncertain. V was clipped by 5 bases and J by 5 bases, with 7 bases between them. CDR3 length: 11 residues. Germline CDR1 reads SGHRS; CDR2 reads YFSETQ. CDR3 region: CASREEETQYF. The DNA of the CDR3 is TGCGCCAGCAGAGAAGAGGAGACCCAGTACTTC.

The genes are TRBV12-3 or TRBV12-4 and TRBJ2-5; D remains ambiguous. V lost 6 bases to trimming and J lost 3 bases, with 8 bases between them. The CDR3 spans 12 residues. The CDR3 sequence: CASRQEEETQYF. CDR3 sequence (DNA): TGTGCCAGCAGGCAAGAGGAAGAGACCCAGTACTTC.

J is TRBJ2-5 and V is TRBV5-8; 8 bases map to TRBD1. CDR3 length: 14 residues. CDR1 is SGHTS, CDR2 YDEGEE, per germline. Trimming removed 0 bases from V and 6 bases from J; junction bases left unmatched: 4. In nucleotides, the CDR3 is TGTGCCAGCAGCTTGGTACAGGGGGAACAGACCCAGTACTTC. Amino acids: CASSLVQGEQTQYF.

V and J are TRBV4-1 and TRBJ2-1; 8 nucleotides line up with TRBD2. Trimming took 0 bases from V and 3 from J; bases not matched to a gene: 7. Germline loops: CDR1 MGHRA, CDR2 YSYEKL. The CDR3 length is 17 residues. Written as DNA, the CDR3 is TGCGCCAGCAGCCAAGAACAACGGGGGGGCCTCTACAATGAGCAGTTCTTC. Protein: CASSQEQRGGLYNEQFF.

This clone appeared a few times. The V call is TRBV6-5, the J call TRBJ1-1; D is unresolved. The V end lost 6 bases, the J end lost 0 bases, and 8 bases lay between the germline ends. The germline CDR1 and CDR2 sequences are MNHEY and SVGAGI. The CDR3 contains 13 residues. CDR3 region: CASRLQLNTEAFF. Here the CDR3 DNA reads TGTGCCAGCAGGTTACAGCTGAACACTGAAGCTTTCTTT.